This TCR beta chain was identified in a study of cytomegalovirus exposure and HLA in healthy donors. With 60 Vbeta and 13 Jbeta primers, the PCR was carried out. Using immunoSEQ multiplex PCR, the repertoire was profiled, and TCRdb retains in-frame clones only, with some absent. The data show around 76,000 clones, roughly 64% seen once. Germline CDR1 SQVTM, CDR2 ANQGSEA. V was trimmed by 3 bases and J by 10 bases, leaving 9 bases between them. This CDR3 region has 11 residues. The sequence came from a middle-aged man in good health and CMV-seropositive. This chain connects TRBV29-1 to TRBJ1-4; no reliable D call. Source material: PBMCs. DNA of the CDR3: TGCAGCGTTGATTCGTCGGGAAAACTGTTTTTT. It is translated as CSVDSSGKLFF.